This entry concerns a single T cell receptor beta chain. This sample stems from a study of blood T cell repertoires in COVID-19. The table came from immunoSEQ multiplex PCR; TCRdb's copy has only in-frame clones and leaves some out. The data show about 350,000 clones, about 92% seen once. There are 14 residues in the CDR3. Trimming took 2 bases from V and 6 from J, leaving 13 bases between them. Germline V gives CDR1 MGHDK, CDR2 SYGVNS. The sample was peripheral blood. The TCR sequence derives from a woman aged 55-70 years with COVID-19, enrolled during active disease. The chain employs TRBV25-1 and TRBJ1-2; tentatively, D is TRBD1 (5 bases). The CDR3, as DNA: TGTGCCAGCAGTGAAGGACATGGTGTAAATGGCTACACCTTC. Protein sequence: CASSEGHGVNGYTF.